These 7 T cell receptor beta chains were sequenced from one sample in a study of blood T cell repertoires in COVID-19. The table came from immunoSEQ multiplex PCR; TCRdb's copy has only in-frame clones and leaves some out. The table shows about 370,000 clones, with 80% to 90% occurring only once. Sequenced: PBMCs or T cells enriched from blood (not recorded which). These receptors originate from a man between 18 and 29 years old who had recovered from COVID-19.

The J gene is TRBJ2-1, the V gene TRBV12-2; no check of the table's D call, TRBD1, against the DNA was made. TRBV12-2 is a recognized pseudogene. The CDR3 extends over 16 amino acids. Written as DNA, the CDR3 is TGTGCAAGTCGCTTTGTACAGGGGCCCCGCTACAATGAGCAGTTCTTC. Translating it yields CASRFVQGPRYNEQFF.

The gene calls are TRBV5-1 and TRBJ2-2; TRBD2 matches 9 bases. This CDR3 is built from 16 residues. Germline V CDR1 and CDR2: SGHRS, YFSETQ. With 4 bases clipped from V and 4 bases from J, the junction kept 8 bases outside the gene matches. CDR3 loop: CASSRTLAGFTGELFF. For the CDR3, the DNA is TGCGCCAGCAGCCGAACCCTAGCGGGGTTCACCGGGGAGCTGTTTTTT.

The chain is built from TRBV19 and TRBJ1-1; 9 positions match TRBD1. The CDR3 has 14 amino acids. Germline CDR1 reads LNHDA; CDR2 reads SQIVND (reference sequence). V gave up 5 bases and J gave up 4 bases; unmatched junction bases: 5. The CDR3 DNA follows: TGTGCCAGTAGTTCCTCGGGACAGGGCACTGAAGCTTTCTTT. It is translated as CASSSSGQGTEAFF.

This sequence joins TRBV28 and TRBJ1-4; TRBD1 matches at 8 bases. V shed 6 bases, J shed 12 bases, and the junction held 9 bases outside the gene matches. Germline values: CDR1 MDHEN, CDR2 SYDVKM. CDR3 length equals 13 residues. CDR3 sequence (DNA): TGTGCCAGCAGAGCAGGGGGCAGGGAGGAACTGTTTTTT. Translated: CASRAGGREELFF.

This rearrangement joins TRBV9 to TRBJ2-3; 8 bases are shared with TRBD2. This CDR3 comprises 17 residues. Trimming removed 4 bases from V and 2 bases from J; junction bases left unmatched: 12. In germline, CDR1 is SGDLS, CDR2 YYNGEE. The CDR3 nucleotides are TGTGCCAGCAGCATTAGCGGGATCACCCCTATCACAGATACGCAGTATTTT. Its translation is CASSISGITPITDTQYF.

This chain connects TRBV7-9 to TRBJ2-6, with 8 bases matching TRBD1. The CDR3 has 19 amino acids. Germline lookup yields CDR1 SEHNR and CDR2 FQNEAQ (reference sequence). With 5 bases clipped from V and 1 base from J, the junction kept 13 bases outside the gene matches. This chain's CDR3 is CASSLQIRDRFSGANVLTF. CDR3 bases: TGTGCCAGCAGCCTCCAGATACGGGACAGGTTTTCTGGGGCCAACGTCCTGACTTTC.

This clone was seen just once. This chain uses TRBV7-8 with TRBJ1-1; D is undetermined. V was clipped by 3 bases and J by 0 bases, with 17 bases between them. This CDR3 has 17 amino acids. Germline V gives CDR1 SGHVS, CDR2 FQNEAQ. The CDR3 nucleotides are TGTGCCAGCAGCTTCCGTGGCAGCCTAGAATTGAACACTGAAGCTTTCTTT. This sequence encodes CASSFRGSLELNTEAFF.